Listed below are T cell receptor beta chains from one sample, sequenced in a study of vaccination effects on CD4 cells after COVID-19. The method was immunoSEQ multiplex PCR; TCRdb's version includes in-frame clones alone and lacks a portion of them. The sample includes more than 20,000 clones, around 72% seen only once; the top ten take 9.1%. For these TCRs, the target antigens are not known. Sequencing was performed on CD4+ T cells from PBMCs cultured with HCoV-NL63 spike peptides, taken before COVID-19 vaccination. All receptors derive from a human donor who received a COVID-19 vaccine. Both conserved end residues are part of each CDR3. The D gene is left open where the match is weak. The size of a clone is reported for some rows only, either as once, few or many, or as a class for expanded clones.

clone_size: .; v_call: TRBV6-4; d_call: TRBD2; j_call: TRBJ2-1; cdr3_nt: TGTGCCAGCAGTGACGGACTAGCGGGAGATTACAATGAGCAGTTCTTC; cdr3_aa: CASSDGLAGDYNEQFF
clone_size: once; v_call: TRBV28; d_call: TRBD1; j_call: TRBJ1-4; cdr3_nt: TGTGCCAGCAGCCCACCCGGACAGGGGGGTGAAAAACTGTTTTTT; cdr3_aa: CASSPPGQGGEKLFF
clone_size: .; v_call: TRBV3-1/TRBV3-2; d_call: .; j_call: TRBJ2-5; cdr3_nt: TGTGCCAGCAGCCAATACCACCAAGAGACCCAGTACTTC; cdr3_aa: CASSQYHQETQYF
clone_size: .; v_call: TRBV5-4; d_call: .; j_call: TRBJ2-1; cdr3_nt: TGTGCCAGCAGCGGGGGCCACTACGCCTTAGGCGAGCAGTTCTTC; cdr3_aa: CASSGGHYALGEQFF
clone_size: .; v_call: TRBV4-1; d_call: .; j_call: TRBJ1-4; cdr3_nt: TGCGCCAGCAGCTCCGACTTGATACGAGGTGAAAAACTGTTTTTT; cdr3_aa: CASSSDLIRGEKLFF
clone_size: .; v_call: TRBV7-9; d_call: .; j_call: TRBJ2-6; cdr3_nt: TGTGCCAGTCACCGCTTAGGGGGGGAATCAAGTTCTGGGGCCAACGTCCTGACTTTC; cdr3_aa: CASHRLGGESSSGANVLTF
clone_size: .; v_call: TRBV19; d_call: TRBD1; j_call: TRBJ1-2; cdr3_nt: TGTGCCAGTAGTCCGAAGACAGGGGTTATTGAGTATGGCTACACCTTC; cdr3_aa: CASSPKTGVIEYGYTF
clone_size: .; v_call: TRBV18; d_call: TRBD1; j_call: TRBJ2-2; cdr3_nt: TGTGCCAGCTCACCTCCGACAGGGGGTAACACCGGGGAGCTGTTTTTT; cdr3_aa: CASSPPTGGNTGELFF
clone_size: .; v_call: TRBV3-1/TRBV3-2; d_call: .; j_call: TRBJ2-1; cdr3_nt: TGTGCCAGCAGCCTACAGGGCAATGAGCAGTTCTTC; cdr3_aa: CASSLQGNEQFF
clone_size: .; v_call: TRBV5-1; d_call: .; j_call: TRBJ2-4; cdr3_nt: TGCGCCAGCAGCTTGGAGGGCAGGGCGACAAACATTCAGTACTTC; cdr3_aa: CASSLEGRATNIQYF
clone_size: few; v_call: TRBV10-1; d_call: .; j_call: TRBJ2-5; cdr3_nt: TGCGCCAGCAGCATGACTATACAAGAGACCCAGTACTTC; cdr3_aa: CASSMTIQETQYF
clone_size: few; v_call: TRBV5-8; d_call: TRBD1; j_call: TRBJ2-2; cdr3_nt: TGTGCCAGCAGCTATGTCCCGGGACAGGGTTTTCGAAAGGTGGCCGGGGAGCTGTTTTTT; cdr3_aa: CASSYVPGQGFRKVAGELFF
clone_size: .; v_call: TRBV18; d_call: .; j_call: TRBJ1-1; cdr3_nt: TGTGCCAGCTCACCACAGGTTATGAACACTGAAGCTTTCTTT; cdr3_aa: CASSPQVMNTEAFF
clone_size: .; v_call: TRBV2; d_call: .; j_call: TRBJ2-1; cdr3_nt: TGTGCCAGCAGCCTAAGGGGGTATAACAATGAGCAGTTCTTC; cdr3_aa: CASSLRGYNNEQFF
clone_size: .; v_call: TRBV19; d_call: .; j_call: TRBJ1-6; cdr3_nt: TGTGCCAGTAGTGGGACTGGGGGTCGCTCACCCCTCCACTTT; cdr3_aa: CASSGTGGRSPLHF
clone_size: few; v_call: TRBV6-5; d_call: TRBD1; j_call: TRBJ1-5; cdr3_nt: TGTGCCAGCAGTAACCGGGACAGTTATCAGCCCCAGCATTTT; cdr3_aa: CASSNRDSYQPQHF
clone_size: .; v_call: TRBV19; d_call: .; j_call: TRBJ2-6; cdr3_nt: TGTGCCAGTAGTATACCCAGCTCTGGGGCCAACGTCCTGACTTTC; cdr3_aa: CASSIPSSGANVLTF
clone_size: once; v_call: TRBV6-6; d_call: .; j_call: TRBJ2-4; cdr3_nt: TGTGCCACACTCTCTGGGGACATTCAGTACTTC; cdr3_aa: CATLSGDIQYF
clone_size: once; v_call: TRBV11-2; d_call: .; j_call: TRBJ2-1; cdr3_nt: TGTGCCAGCAGCTTAGATCTCGGCGGGAACAATGAGCAGTTCTTC; cdr3_aa: CASSLDLGGNNEQFF
clone_size: .; v_call: TRBV27; d_call: .; j_call: TRBJ2-1; cdr3_nt: TGTGCCAGCAGTGTCTACTCCGACCTAGTGTACAATGAGCAGTTCTTC; cdr3_aa: CASSVYSDLVYNEQFF
clone_size: .; v_call: TRBV6-5; d_call: TRBD1; j_call: TRBJ2-7; cdr3_nt: TGTGCCAGCAAACGCCAGGGGGCCGGCGAGCAGTACTTC; cdr3_aa: CASKRQGAGEQYF
clone_size: .; v_call: TRBV23-1; d_call: TRBD2; j_call: TRBJ2-1; cdr3_nt: TGCGCCAGCAGTCGCGTTCTAGCGGGAGATCCAAACAATCCTAACAATGAGCAGTTCTTC; cdr3_aa: CASSRVLAGDPNNPNNEQFF
clone_size: .; v_call: TRBV3-1/TRBV3-2; d_call: .; j_call: TRBJ1-2; cdr3_nt: TGTGCCAGCAGCCAAGATACAGCTAACTATGGCTACACCTTC; cdr3_aa: CASSQDTANYGYTF
clone_size: once; v_call: TRBV27; d_call: .; j_call: TRBJ1-4; cdr3_nt: TGTGCCAGCAGCTCGAGGACCACTAATGAAAAACTGTTTTTT; cdr3_aa: CASSSRTTNEKLFF
clone_size: .; v_call: TRBV11-2; d_call: TRBD2; j_call: TRBJ2-1; cdr3_nt: TGTGCCAGCAGCAACGTCGGACTAGCATCCCCGGGCGAGCAGTTCTTC; cdr3_aa: CASSNVGLASPGEQFF
clone_size: .; v_call: TRBV12-5; d_call: TRBD1; j_call: TRBJ2-1; cdr3_nt: TGTGCTAGTGGTTTGCCGACAGGGGGCTCCTACAATGAGCAGTTCTTC; cdr3_aa: CASGLPTGGSYNEQFF
clone_size: .; v_call: TRBV28; d_call: .; j_call: TRBJ1-1; cdr3_nt: TGTGCCAGCAGACTACAATGGGCGAGCACTGAAGCTTTCTTT; cdr3_aa: CASRLQWASTEAFF
clone_size: .; v_call: TRBV6-5; d_call: .; j_call: TRBJ2-7; cdr3_nt: TGTGCCAGCGGGACACACTCCTACGAGCAGTACTTC; cdr3_aa: CASGTHSYEQYF
clone_size: .; v_call: TRBV7-9; d_call: TRBD2; j_call: TRBJ2-1; cdr3_nt: TGTGCCAGCAGTAGACTAGCGGAGGAGCAGTTCTTC; cdr3_aa: CASSRLAEEQFF
clone_size: .; v_call: TRBV6-1; d_call: TRBD1; j_call: TRBJ2-7; cdr3_nt: TGTGCCAGCAGTGAGCCGGGACAGACCTACGAGCAGTACTTC; cdr3_aa: CASSEPGQTYEQYF
clone_size: .; v_call: TRBV29-1; d_call: TRBD1; j_call: TRBJ1-4; cdr3_nt: TGCAGCGTGTTAGACAGGGCCGTAGGGGAAAAACTGTTTTTT; cdr3_aa: CSVLDRAVGEKLFF
clone_size: few; v_call: TRBV30; d_call: TRBD1; j_call: TRBJ1-1; cdr3_nt: TGTGCCTGGAGTCCTCGCCAGGGGGCGCGAACTAAGGTCACTGAAGCTTTCTTT; cdr3_aa: CAWSPRQGARTKVTEAFF
clone_size: few; v_call: TRBV4-1; d_call: .; j_call: TRBJ1-2; cdr3_nt: TGCGCCAGCAGCCAAGTTGCAGGGGCCAACTATGGCTACACCTTC; cdr3_aa: CASSQVAGANYGYTF
clone_size: .; v_call: TRBV18; d_call: .; j_call: TRBJ1-5; cdr3_nt: TGTGCCAGCTCACCATTCGACGGGAATCAGCCCCAGCATTTT; cdr3_aa: CASSPFDGNQPQHF
clone_size: .; v_call: TRBV7-7; d_call: .; j_call: TRBJ1-1; cdr3_nt: TGTGCCAGCAGCTTAGTGGAGGGGGGATCCACTGAAGCTTTCTTT; cdr3_aa: CASSLVEGGSTEAFF
clone_size: .; v_call: TRBV4-2; d_call: .; j_call: TRBJ2-7; cdr3_nt: TGTGCCAGCAGCCCCCCGACTAGTTCCCTCTCCTACGAGCAGTACTTC; cdr3_aa: CASSPPTSSLSYEQYF